These 18 T cell receptor beta chains originate from one sample sequenced in a study of molecular identifiers for immune sequencing clone quantification. TCRdb called the PCR reads again in MiXCR, with one record for every CDR3 protein. This sample carries about 640,000 distinct CDR3 sequences, about 20% of them seen once, and the ten largest clones take roughly 0.85%. Material: naive CD8+ T cells from blood, with Jurkat cell RNA spiked in. Sample subset: FACS-sorted CD8+CD4-CCR7+CD45RA+ naive T cells. These receptors originate from a human donor in good health. Some libraries in this study had Jurkat cell RNA spiked in.

This clonotype was found many times. This chain links TRBV28 with TRBJ2-7; TRBD1 agrees at 7 bases. With 5 bases clipped from V and 3 bases from J, the junction kept 7 bases outside the gene matches. The CDR3 spans 14 residues. The germline gives CDR1 MDHEN, CDR2 SYDVKM. CDR3 sequence reads: CASSPGDSYYEQYF. The CDR3 region has the DNA TGTGCCAGCAGTCCCGGGGACAGCTACTACGAGCAGTACTTC. Together with reference TRBV28 and TRBJ2-7, the CDR3 gives the full variable domain: DVKVTQSSRYLVKRTGEKVFLECVQDMDHENMFWYRQDPGLGLRLIYFSYDVKMKEKGDIPEGYSVSREKKERFSLILESASTNQTSMYLCASSPGDSYYEQYFGPGTRLTVT.

This clonotype appeared many times. J is TRBJ2-5 and V is TRBV6-5, with D possibly matching TRBD1 (6 bases). The length of the CDR3 is 13 residues. Germline assignment: CDR1 MNHEY and CDR2 SVGAGI. Trimming pared 3 bases from V and 2 bases from J, leaving 7 bases between. CDR3: CASSYGQQETQYF. CDR3 nucleotide sequence: TGTGCCAGCAGTTATGGACAGCAAGAGACCCAGTACTTC.

The CDR3 reads CASKPGTGSTGELFF. The CDR3 region has the DNA TGTGCCAGCAAACCCGGGACAGGGAGCACCGGGGAGCTGTTTTTT. V gene TRBV6-5 combines with J gene TRBJ2-2; 9 bases map to TRBD1. The V segment lost 7 bases and the J segment 4 bases; nucleotides outside the gene matches: 7. The germline gives CDR1 MNHEY, CDR2 SVGAGI. There are 15 residues in the CDR3.

As concerns this clonotype: Sequence at one end of the junction differs from germline and may be a read error. V and J are TRBV9 and TRBJ1-2; possible D gene TRBD1, 5 bases. Looked up from germline, CDR1 is SGDLS and CDR2 is YYNGEE. CDR3 size: 17 residues. CDR3 coding DNA: TGTGCCAGCAGCGTACAGGGTATTCTGTCTTTGGGCTATGGCCACACCTTC. It codes for CASSVQGILSLGYGHTF.

With regard to this clonotype: A much larger clone lies a single base off, so this may be a read error. This sequence joins TRBV30 and TRBJ1-5, with 9 positions matching TRBD1. Germline values: CDR1 GTSNPN, CDR2 SVGIG (reference sequence). V was pared by 2 bases and J by 2 bases, with 1 base of the junction left unmatched. The CDR3 has 14 amino acids. For the CDR3, the DNA is TGTGCCTGGAGTTGGACAGGGGGCAATCAGCCCCAGCATTTT. It specifies CAWSWTGGNQPQHF.

This sequence joins TRBV27 and TRBJ2-7, with 10 bases identical to TRBD1. Germline V CDR1 and CDR2: MNHEY, SMNVEV (reference sequence). The ends lost 7 bases at V and 6 bases at J; junction bases unmatched: 3. The CDR3 is 12 residues long. CDR3 coding DNA: TGTGCCAGCAAGGGACAGGGGCTCGAGCAGTACTTC. It is translated as CASKGQGLEQYF.

This clonotype was detected ten times or more. The CDR3 spells CASSYDRGRGAEAFF. The CDR3 DNA reads TGTGCCAGCAGTTACGACAGGGGGCGAGGGGCTGAAGCTTTCTTT. The chain joins TRBV6-2 or TRBV6-3 to TRBJ1-1, with TRBD1 identical over 10 bases. Germline V gene data show CDR1 as MNHEY and CDR2 as SVGEGT. Trimming cost V 2 bases and J 6 bases; bases outside gene matches: 6. CDR3 size: 15 residues.

At least ten counts were recorded for this clonotype. The V gene is TRBV5-4, the J gene TRBJ1-3; TRBD1 might be the D (5 bases). V was pared by 3 bases and J by 0 bases, with 7 bases between. Germline loops: CDR1 SGHNT, CDR2 YYREEE (reference sequence). This CDR3 comprises 14 residues. The CDR3 is CASSSGSSGNTIYF. CDR3 nucleotides: TGTGCCAGCAGCTCAGGGAGCTCTGGAAACACCATATATTTT.

This clonotype was seen a handful of times. J is TRBJ1-3 and V is TRBV12-3 or TRBV12-4; D call uncertain. Between the trimmed V and J ends, which lost 4 bases and 4 bases, there was a span of 8 bases. The CDR3 length is 13 residues. The CDR3 spells CASSSPRGNTIYF. Written as DNA, the CDR3 is TGTGCCAGCAGTTCCCCCCGGGGAAACACCATATATTTT.

Many counts were recorded for this clonotype. Sequence at one end of the junction differs from germline and may be a read error. The chain combines TRBV7-2 with TRBJ1-3; D unclear. The CDR3 is 17 amino acids. Germline V gene sequence: CDR1 SGHTA, CDR2 FQGNSA. DNA for the CDR3: TGTGCTAGCAGCTTAGCGGCCCTTAGACCTGCTGGAAACACCATATATTTT. Protein sequence: CASSLAALRPAGNTIYF.

This clonotype came up many times. V and J are TRBV27 and TRBJ1-1; possibly TRBD1 for D (5 bases). The CDR3 consists of 14 residues. In germline, CDR1 is MNHEY, CDR2 SMNVEV (reference sequence). V lost 5 bases and J 0 bases, leaving 10 bases between the germline ends. The DNA of the CDR3 is TGTGCCAGCAGTACAGGACACATGAACACTGAAGCTTTCTTT. This codes for CASSTGHMNTEAFF.

This clonotype occurred many times. The chain joins TRBV2 to TRBJ1-1, with D possibly being TRBD1 (6 bases). This CDR3 contains 14 residues. The V end lost 3 bases, the J end lost 8 bases, and 16 bases lay between the germline ends. CDR1 and CDR2 from the germline V gene are SNHLY and FYNNEI. CDR3 region: CASSDQGYLLEAFF. In nucleotides, the CDR3 is TGTGCCAGCAGTGATCAGGGGTACTTACTAGAAGCTTTCTTT.

Points on this clonotype: A much larger clonotype is one base distant, so this may be a read error. The V and J genes are TRBV10-3 and TRBJ2-3; tentatively, D is TRBD2 (6 bases). This CDR3 contains 15 residues. V lost 4 bases and J lost 1, with 12 bases in between. Germline CDR1 is ENHRY and CDR2 is SYGVKD. The chain's CDR3 is CAISALGGGTDTQYF. In nucleotides, the CDR3 is TGTGCCATCAGTGCCCTGGGGGGTGGCACAGATACGCAGTATTTT.

This clonotype was observed many times. V usage is TRBV10-3 and J usage is TRBJ2-5; D perhaps matches TRBD2 (5 bases). CDR1 and CDR2 (germline): ENHRY, SYGVKD. The V end lost 0 bases, the J end lost 4 bases, and 9 bases lay between the germline ends. The CDR3 contains 14 residues. CDR3 sequence: CAISESVGVETQYF. DNA for the CDR3: TGTGCCATCAGTGAGTCGGTCGGGGTAGAGACCCAGTACTTC.

Comment on this clonotype: One base away lies a much larger clone, so this may be a sequencing read error. The chain employs TRBV4-3 and TRBJ1-1, with D possibly being TRBD1 (5 bases). The CDR3 runs to 17 residues. Germline CDR1 is LGHNA and CDR2 is YSLEER. The ends were cut back, 0 bases at V and 0 bases at J, with 14 bases in the middle. In DNA, the CDR3 is TGCGCCAGCAGCCAAGAGTCGGCAGGGATAATGAACACTGAAGCTTTCTTT. This codes for CASSQESAGIMNTEAFF.

This clonotype has just a few counts. The chain links TRBV9 to TRBJ1-2, with 12 bases identical to TRBD1. Germline V gene data show CDR1 as SGDLS and CDR2 as YYNGEE. The CDR3 has 15 amino acids. The J segment lost 4 bases and the V segment lost 0 bases, leaving 1 base of the junction unmatched. The chain's CDR3 is CASSVEGQGAYGYTF. Written as DNA, the CDR3 is TGTGCCAGCAGCGTAGAGGGACAGGGGGCCTATGGCTACACCTTC.

On this clonotype: Since no conserved phenylalanine or tryptophan closes the CDR3, a read error is the likely cause. The rearrangement uses TRBV12-3 or TRBV12-4 and TRBJ2-7; D uncertain. V lost 1 base and J 2 bases, leaving 9 bases between the germline ends. This CDR3 is built from 14 residues. This chain's CDR3 is CASSLGTTPYEQYI. DNA of the CDR3: TGTGCCAGCAGTTTAGGTACAACCCCCTACGAGCAGTACATC.

This clonotype was observed many times. CDR3 residues: CASSQVTGTSGLYEQYF. The CDR3 nucleotides are TGCGCCAGCAGCCAAGTTACCGGGACTAGCGGACTCTACGAGCAGTACTTC. The chain links TRBV4-1 to TRBJ2-7; TRBD2 matches at 11 bases. CDR3 length: 17 amino acids. Trimming cost V 1 base and J 3 bases; bases outside gene matches: 8. Looked up from germline, CDR1 is MGHRA and CDR2 is YSYEKL.